Included here is one T cell receptor beta chain sequence, with context. These data originate in a study of spatial heterogeneity in lung cancer. Study details: Two to three years after resection was the median timing of the follow-up PBMC samples, which were sequenced when available. There were, on average, more than ten raw-read appearances for each unique TCR and UMI combination. Detection consistently yielded more beta chains than alpha chains.

Time point given: blood at routine non-recurrence follow-up after resection. Unsorted whole RNA of tumor, nontumor lung or frozen PBMC was sequenced. The V gene end was trimmed by 5 bases and the J gene end by 5 bases; junction bases not matched to a gene: 4. CDR1 and CDR2 from the germline V gene are MGHDK and SYGVNS. CDR3 length: 13 amino acids. MiXCR, run by TCRdb on the 5' RACE reads, gives a single entry per CDR3 protein. The top ten hold roughly 37% of the sample, which has about 47,000 distinct CDR3 sequences, roughly 8.1% seen once. The receptor's source is a female donor with early-stage non-small cell lung cancer. Here the sequenced sample was PBMCs, taken at follow-up. The rearrangement uses TRBV25-1 and TRBJ1-2; 8 bases fit TRBD1. CDR3 sequence (DNA): TGTGCCAGCAGTAGGACAGGGCTTTATGGCTACACCTTC. Its protein is CASSRTGLYGYTF.